The 19 T cell receptor beta chains presented below share a single source sample, sequenced in a study of cytomegalovirus exposure and HLA in healthy donors. Sequencing used immunoSEQ multiplex PCR; TCRdb keeps in-frame clones, though not all of them. Of about 88,000 clones listed, 84% are singletons. Specimen: PBMCs. Receptor source: a woman younger than 30 in good health and CMV-seropositive.

V gene TRBV28 combines with J gene TRBJ2-1, with a possible D match to TRBD2 (7 bases). V lost 4 bases to trimming and J lost 7 bases, with 14 bases between them. Germline lookup yields CDR1 MDHEN and CDR2 SYDVKM. The CDR3 is 14 amino acids. The CDR3 here is CASSSPGGGNEQFF. As DNA, the CDR3 is TGTGCCAGCAGTTCACCGGGGGGCGGGAATGAGCAGTTCTTC.

The J gene is TRBJ1-3, the V gene TRBV28; D gene uncertain. Germline V CDR1 and CDR2: MDHEN, SYDVKM. The CDR3 spans 12 residues. Trimming removed 2 bases from V and 6 bases from J, with 5 bases in between. CDR3 nucleotides: TGTGCCAGCAGTTTACGGGAAAACACCATATATTTT. Protein sequence: CASSLRENTIYF.

This clone has only one observation. This chain links TRBV5-1 with TRBJ2-7; no firm D call. The CDR3 extends over 12 amino acids. V lost 3 bases and J 7 bases, leaving 11 bases between the germline ends. The germline V gene has CDR1 SGHRS and CDR2 YFSETQ. The CDR3 DNA follows: TGCGCCAGCAGCTACGAACCTGAGGAGCAGTACTTC. It translates to CASSYEPEEQYF. The whole variable domain, filled in from reference TRBV5-1 and TRBJ2-7, reads KAGVTQTPRYLIKTRGQQVTLSCSPISGHRSVSWYQQTPGQGLQFLFEYFSETQRNKGNFPGRFSGRQFSNSRSEMNVSTLELGDSALYLCASSYEPEEQYFGPGTRLTVT.

The V gene is TRBV6-6, the J gene TRBJ1-1, with D uncertain. Germline lookup yields CDR1 MNHNY and CDR2 SVGAGI (reference sequence). This CDR3 is built from 12 residues. V was cut by 6 bases and J by 4 bases, with 9 bases left in between. The CDR3 spells CASREGGTEAFF. The CDR3 DNA reads TGTGCCAGCAGGGAGGGTGGCACTGAAGCTTTCTTT.

The sample holds a few counts of this clone. The chain links TRBV9 to TRBJ2-7; D gene unclear. Trimming cost V 0 bases and J 3 bases, with 10 bases left between them. Germline values: CDR1 SGDLS, CDR2 YYNGEE. This CDR3 contains 14 residues. DNA for the CDR3: TGTGCCAGCAGCGTAGGGCAGGATAGCTACGAGCAGTACTTC. Translation: CASSVGQDSYEQYF.

The DNA of the CDR3 is TGTGCCAGCAGCCCTGGGACAGGAACAGATACGCAGTATTTT. This sequence encodes CASSPGTGTDTQYF. V and J are TRBV7-6 and TRBJ2-3, with 8 bases that match TRBD1. The V and J ends lost 5 bases and 3 bases, in that order; junction bases with no gene match: 4. CDR1 and CDR2 (germline): SGHVS, FNYEAQ. The CDR3 covers 14 residues.

CDR3 bases: TGCGCCAGCAGCTTCTTGCTAGGTGATGAAAAACTGTTTTTT. It codes for CASSFLLGDEKLFF. The J gene is TRBJ1-4, the V gene TRBV5-1; D call uncertain. Per germline, CDR1 SGHRS and CDR2 YFSETQ. The CDR3 loop spans 14 amino acids. V was trimmed by 2 bases and J by 6 bases, leaving 11 bases between them.

Written as DNA, the CDR3 is TGCGCCAGCAGCTTGGACAGGGAGGGCACTGAAGCTTTCTTT. Translating it yields CASSLDREGTEAFF. The J gene is TRBJ1-1, the V gene TRBV5-1; TRBD1 might be the D (6 bases). The germline V gene has CDR1 SGHRS and CDR2 YFSETQ. This CDR3 is built from 14 residues. V was shortened by 0 bases and J by 4 bases, with 10 bases between the two germline ends.

This chain connects TRBV6-1 to TRBJ1-4; TRBD1 matches 8 bases. CDR1 and CDR2 (germline): MNHNS, SASEGT. J gave up 8 bases and V 2 bases, and 10 bases lay outside the gene matches. There are 16 residues in the CDR3. In DNA, the CDR3 is TGTGCCAGCAGTGAACAGGGGGCGCAAGTTGTGGAAAAACTGTTTTTT. It is translated as CASSEQGAQVVEKLFF.

The J gene is TRBJ2-1, the V gene TRBV7-9; possibly TRBD2 for D (7 bases). V lost 1 base, J lost 8 bases, and 12 bases lay in between. The CDR3 extends over 14 amino acids. The germline CDR1 and CDR2 sequences are SEHNR and FQNEAQ (reference sequence). The CDR3: CASSLVYGGHEQFF. CDR3 nucleotides: TGTGCCAGCAGCTTAGTTTACGGGGGGCATGAGCAGTTCTTC.

This clone was seen a few times. This chain uses TRBV1 with TRBJ1-6; no check of the table's D call, TRBD1, against the DNA was made. TRBV1 is a pseudogene segment. This CDR3 contains 19 residues. The DNA of the CDR3 is TGCACCAGCAGCGGCCGGGACAGGGGGTCCGAAACCTATAATTCACCCCTCCACTTT. This sequence encodes CTSSGRDRGSETYNSPLHF.

The chain links TRBV7-2 to TRBJ2-2; the match to TRBD2 covers 9 bases. Germline V CDR1 and CDR2: SGHTA, FQGNSA. There are 15 residues in the CDR3. The trim removed 8 bases at V and 1 base at J, leaving 5 bases unmatched. CDR3 region: CASGLSGGNTGELFF. The CDR3 DNA reads TGTGCCAGCGGCCTTAGCGGGGGGAACACCGGGGAGCTGTTTTTT.

The V gene is TRBV9, the J gene TRBJ1-3, with D perhaps matching TRBD1 (6 bases). The CDR3 consists of 16 residues. The germline V and J ends were trimmed by 0 bases and 0 bases, with 10 bases remaining between them. Per germline, CDR1 SGDLS and CDR2 YYNGEE. CDR3 sequence: CASSVGQDNSGNTIYF. The CDR3, as DNA: TGTGCCAGCAGCGTAGGACAGGACAACTCTGGAAACACCATATATTTT.

The chain employs TRBV9 and TRBJ2-1; 9 nucleotides match TRBD2. The CDR3 contains 15 residues. J lost 10 bases, V lost 0 bases, and 8 bases had no gene match. In germline, CDR1 is SGDLS, CDR2 YYNGEE. CDR3 region: CASSVDFSGGGEQFF. CDR3 DNA: TGTGCCAGCAGCGTAGATTTTAGCGGGGGCGGGGAGCAGTTCTTC.

The chain links TRBV5-1 to TRBJ1-1; possible D gene TRBD1, 6 bases. Trimming took 5 bases from V and 1 from J, leaving 9 bases between them. Germline lookup yields CDR1 SGHRS and CDR2 YFSETQ. This CDR3 is 13 amino acids long. The CDR3 region is CASRTTGNTEAFF. CDR3 coding DNA: TGCGCCAGCAGGACGACAGGGAACACTGAAGCTTTCTTT.

This clone showed up just once. The CDR3 sequence is CASSLMGGTEAFF. The CDR3 nucleotides are TGTGCCAGCAGTTTGATGGGGGGCACTGAAGCTTTCTTT. The chain uses TRBV27 and TRBJ1-1, with D tentatively TRBD1 (5 bases). Trimming left V 3 bases short and J 4 bases short, with 9 bases between. Germline V gives CDR1 MNHEY, CDR2 SMNVEV (reference sequence). This CDR3 comprises 13 residues.

J is TRBJ2-7 and V is TRBV27, with 9 bases identical to TRBD1. J was trimmed by 4 bases and V by 5 bases; bases with no gene match: 6. The CDR3 sequence is 14 residues long. Germline loops: CDR1 MNHEY, CDR2 SMNVEV (reference sequence). CDR3 DNA: TGTGCCAGCAGTCCACAGGGGGCAGTGTACGAGCAGTACTTC. Its protein product is CASSPQGAVYEQYF.

The V gene is TRBV7-9, the J gene TRBJ1-4; D remains unclear. With 4 bases removed from V and 8 bases from J, the gap between germline ends came to 20 bases. CDR3 length equals 16 residues. CDR1 is SEHNR, CDR2 FQNEAQ, per germline (reference sequence). CDR3 bases: TGTGCCAGCAGCTCCGTCACCGTGACCTGGGAGGAAAAACTGTTTTTT. The encoded protein is CASSSVTVTWEEKLFF.

The rearrangement joins TRBV28 to TRBJ2-2; 8 positions agree with TRBD1. V lost 2 bases, J lost 7 bases, and 6 bases stayed unmatched. The length of the CDR3 is 15 residues. CDR1 is MDHEN, CDR2 SYDVKM, per germline. The CDR3 region is CASSLKWTGIGELFF. DNA of the CDR3: TGTGCCAGCAGTTTAAAGTGGACAGGGATCGGGGAGCTGTTTTTT.